This passage covers 15 T cell receptor beta chains from one sample sequenced in a study of shared clonotypes between healthy human individuals. The table came from immunoSEQ multiplex PCR; TCRdb's copy has only in-frame clones and leaves some out. The table has about 980,000 clones, 60% to 85% seen once. The sequenced sample was memory CD4+ T cells sorted from blood. Sample subset: CD45RA-negative fraction. The receptors come from a man between 18 and 29 years old in good health.

About this clone itself: The same CDR3 also results from other DNA sequences found in this sample. The chain carries TRBV5-4 and TRBJ2-3; 7 nucleotides line up with TRBD2. V lost 0 bases, J lost 4 bases, and 2 bases stayed unmatched. The CDR3 consists of 14 residues. Germline V gene sequence: CDR1 SGHNT, CDR2 YYREEE (reference sequence). The CDR3 DNA reads TGTGCCAGCAGCTTGGCTGGACTAGCAGATACGCAGTATTTT. It encodes CASSLAGLADTQYF.

This clone was picked up one time. The V gene is TRBV19, the J gene TRBJ1-2; D is undetermined. V lost 6 bases and J 0 bases, leaving 8 bases between the germline ends. The V gene's germline CDR1 is LNHDA and CDR2 SQIVND (reference sequence). The length of the CDR3 is 13 residues. CDR3 sequence: CASSPGANYGYTF. The DNA of the CDR3 is TGTGCCAGTAGCCCCGGAGCTAACTATGGCTACACCTTC.

The gene calls are TRBV19 and TRBJ2-3, with no clear D. This CDR3 region has 16 residues. Trimming pared 6 bases from V and 1 base from J, leaving 17 bases between. The V gene's germline CDR1 is LNHDA and CDR2 SQIVND (reference sequence). In nucleotides, the CDR3 is TGTGCCAGTAGGGACCCGGGCAGTCACGGCACAGATACGCAGTATTTT. This sequence encodes CASRDPGSHGTDTQYF. The full variable domain, rest sourced from reference TRBV19 and TRBJ2-3, is DGGITQSPKYLFRKEGQNVTLSCEQNLNHDAMYWYRQDPGQGLRLIYYSQIVNDFQKGDIAEGYSVSREKKESFPLTVTSAQKNPTAFYLCASRDPGSHGTDTQYFGPGTRLTVL.

The rearrangement joins TRBV10-2 to TRBJ1-5, with D unresolved. The CDR3 runs 13 residues. V was shortened by 0 bases and J by 6 bases, with 6 bases between the two germline ends. CDR1 WSHSY and CDR2 SAAADI come from the germline V gene. The CDR3 region is CASSESFGQPQHF. The CDR3 coding sequence is TGCGCCAGCAGTGAGTCGTTCGGTCAGCCCCAGCATTTT.

The gene calls are TRBV7-2 and TRBJ2-5, with 9 bases that match TRBD1. Germline V gene lookup returns CDR1 SGHTA and CDR2 FQGNSA. V shed 1 base and J 4 bases; nucleotides not matched to a gene: 4. CDR3 length: 15 amino acids. DNA of the CDR3: TGTGCCAGCAGCTTAGATTCGGACAGGGGAGAGACCCAGTACTTC. Its translation is CASSLDSDRGETQYF.

With regard to this clone: The sample has other DNA sequences that encode this CDR3 too. The chain couples TRBV11-2 to TRBJ1-1; D ambiguous. V dropped 1 base and J dropped 3 bases, with 6 bases sitting between them. The CDR3 is 13 residues long. In germline, CDR1 is SGHAT, CDR2 FQNNGV. This chain's CDR3 is CASSLVRDTEAFF. Written as DNA, the CDR3 is TGTGCCAGCAGCTTAGTCCGTGACACTGAAGCTTTCTTT.

This clone was seen a few times. The chain links TRBV15 to TRBJ2-7; 8 positions agree with TRBD2. This CDR3 spans 14 amino acids. The ends lost 6 bases at V and 1 base at J; junction bases unmatched: 5. Germline V gives CDR1 LNHNV, CDR2 YYDKDF (reference sequence). CDR3 amino acids: CATRPGLGSYEQYF. The CDR3 nucleotides are TGTGCCACCAGACCGGGACTAGGGTCCTACGAGCAGTACTTC.

The genes are TRBV19 and TRBJ1-6; D not certain. The CDR3 contains 15 residues. V gave up 6 bases and J gave up 7 bases, with 16 bases separating them. Germline V lookup: CDR1 LNHDA, CDR2 SQIVND (reference sequence). The CDR3 region is CASRPLGDANSPLHF. DNA of the CDR3: TGTGCCAGTAGGCCTCTCGGGGATGCCAATTCACCCCTCCACTTT. The full variable domain, completed using reference TRBV19 and TRBJ1-6, is DGGITQSPKYLFRKEGQNVTLSCEQNLNHDAMYWYRQDPGQGLRLIYYSQIVNDFQKGDIAEGYSVSREKKESFPLTVTSAQKNPTAFYLCASRPLGDANSPLHFGNGTRLTVT.

The gene calls are TRBV18 and TRBJ1-4, with TRBD1 identical over 10 bases. Germline V gene sequence: CDR1 KGHSH, CDR2 LQKENI. The CDR3 length is 14 residues. The V and J ends lost 3 bases and 6 bases, in that order; junction bases with no gene match: 1. The CDR3 region is CASSPDRGYEKLFF. The CDR3 coding sequence is TGTGCCAGCTCACCGGACAGGGGGTATGAAAAACTGTTTTTT.

V and J are TRBV7-2 and TRBJ2-1; D is undetermined. CDR3 length: 11 residues. V dropped 7 bases and J dropped 7 bases, with 8 bases sitting between them. Per germline, CDR1 SGHTA and CDR2 FQGNSA. The CDR3 DNA reads TGTGCCAGCACACTGGGAAATGAGCAGTTCTTC. Translated: CASTLGNEQFF.

V usage is TRBV9 and J usage is TRBJ1-4; 10 bases agree with TRBD1. J lost 0 bases, V lost 2 bases, and 4 bases had no gene match. CDR3 length: 17 amino acids. The V gene's germline CDR1 is SGDLS and CDR2 YYNGEE. DNA of the CDR3: TGTGCCAGCAGCGTGACAGGGGGCGCGGCAACTAATGAAAAACTGTTTTTT. Translation: CASSVTGGAATNEKLFF.

This clone came up a few times. This rearrangement joins TRBV19 to TRBJ1-2; no clear D gene. Trimming removed 3 bases at V and 4 bases at J, with 24 bases between. The CDR3 loop spans 18 amino acids. CDR1 is LNHDA and CDR2 is SQIVND in the germline V gene (reference sequence). The CDR3 nucleotides read TGTGCCAGTAGTATCGGCCACGCGCGAGGGCCGAATGCCTATGGCTACACCTTC. It specifies CASSIGHARGPNAYGYTF.

The chain has TRBV11-3 and TRBJ2-1; D perhaps matches TRBD1 (5 bases). Trimming left V 5 bases short and J 4 bases short, with 9 bases between. The CDR3 totals 13 residues. Germline V gene lookup returns CDR1 SGHNT and CDR2 YENEEA. The CDR3 loop reads CASSQDRYNEQFF. Here the CDR3 DNA reads TGTGCCAGCAGCCAAGACAGATACAATGAGCAGTTCTTC. The full variable domain, in which reference TRBV11-3 and TRBJ2-1 provide the parts outside the CDR3, is EAGVVQSPRYKIIEKKQPVAFWCNPISGHNTLYWYLQNLGQGPELLIRYENEEAVDDSQLPKDRFSAERLKGVDSTLKIQPAELGDSAVYLCASSQDRYNEQFFGPGTRLTVL.

The CDR3 DNA is TGTGCCAGCAGCTTAAGTTTAACCAATCAGCCCCAGCATTTT. Amino acid sequence: CASSLSLTNQPQHF. This chain links TRBV7-8 with TRBJ1-5; no definite D call. The CDR3 sequence is 14 residues long. V was trimmed by 2 bases and J by 3 bases, leaving 8 bases between them. Looked up from germline, CDR1 is SGHVS and CDR2 is FQNEAQ.

The gene calls are TRBV9 and TRBJ2-7, with TRBD2 as a possible D gene (5 bases). The V and J ends lost 4 bases and 2 bases respectively, with 16 bases between them. Germline assignment: CDR1 SGDLS and CDR2 YYNGEE. This CDR3 region has 15 residues. The CDR3 bases are TGTGCCAGCAGCCCTATGGGAGTTGGAGCCTACGAGCAGTACTTC. Protein: CASSPMGVGAYEQYF.